This record looks at one T cell receptor (beta chain) sequence and its context. Antigen unknown. This CDR3 is built from 15 residues. Trimming left V 4 bases short and J 1 base short, with 13 bases between. Germline CDR1 MNHEY, CDR2 SVGAGI. This specimen comes from a study of CD8+ T cells in alopecia areata. Broader study findings: Whereas mice showed it more clearly, TCR sharing across patients was murkier, possibly because of HLA. Normal skin contains resident alphabeta T cells, and these are also sequenced in scalp samples.

RNA extraction was followed by reverse transcription into cDNA, which acted as the sequencing template. Repertoires were generated with immunoSEQ multiplex PCR, while TCRdb's copy carries only in-frame clones and drops some. The sample has about 37,000 clones, under 65% seen once; the top ten hold under 2%. Sorting of the five patients' CD4+ cells gave CD25+CD127- cells as the output. Alopecia areata patients had lesional scalp punch biopsies and peripheral blood taken from them. CD4+ and CD8+ T cells were sorted from PBMCs stained for CD3, CD4 and CD8. The V gene is TRBV6-5, the J gene TRBJ1-1; no clear D. The sequence came from a human donor with alopecia areata. The sample comprised CD4+ Tregs sorted from blood. Here the CDR3 DNA reads TGTGCCAGCAGTTGGATCATCCCCCCGAACACTGAAGCTTTCTTT. Residues: CASSWIIPPNTEAFF.